The clone carrying this TCR beta chain was seen many times. Antigen: not known. Losses at the gene ends were 5 bases for V and 10 bases for J; bases not matched to a gene: 9. The CDR3 consists of 15 residues. This specimen belongs to a study of T-cell reconstitution after alpha-beta-depleted transplantation in children. The study, taken as a whole, reports: Surviving recipient T cells and thymic progenitors accounted for the high day-60 TCRbeta diversity observed in some patients. Newly produced T cells mostly provided counts and TCRbeta diversity after one year, as hyperexpanded clones declined. Several hundred graft clones that had expanded were reportedly the source of alpha-beta T cells about two months after transplant.

Researchers prepared the TCRbeta library using unique molecular identifiers, the study reports. One entry per CDR3 protein results from TCRdb running MiXCR on the PCR reads. This sample has about 900,000 distinct CDR3 sequences, with around 30% found just once. The input for sequencing was PBMCs, mostly from graft donor cells, taken 360 days after TCRalphabeta/CD19-depleted stem cell transplant. The TCR originated in a boy in the first two years of life who had a stem cell transplant for SCID, so the T cells may come from the graft donor. This chain uses TRBV12-3 or TRBV12-4 with TRBJ2-2; 11 bases map to TRBD1. The CDR3 DNA is TGTGCCAGCAGTCGACGGGACAGGGGGAAATTGGAGCTGTTTTTT. Translation gives CASSRRDRGKLELFF.